This T cell receptor beta chain is from a study of T-cell memory formation after mild COVID-19. At the level of the study: Largely, the TCR clusters proved donor specific.

TCRdb used MiXCR to reprocess the 5' RACE reads, holding one entry per CDR3 protein. The repertoire holds a few hundred thousand distinct CDR3 sequences, with 20% to 25% as singletons. With 0 bases removed from V and 2 bases from J, the gap between germline ends came to 10 bases. The CDR3 spans 16 residues. CDR1 LGHDT and CDR2 YNNKEL come from the germline V gene (reference sequence). Source material: PBMCs or a T cell subset sorted from them (not recorded which). This chain uses TRBV3-1 with TRBJ2-2; the D gene is possibly TRBD1 (6 bases). This receptor was identified in an adult woman who had mild COVID-19 (a few samples of this study predate the infection). Cell type and time point are not known. Here the CDR3 DNA reads TGTGCCAGCAGCCAAGAGGGACACCTCAACACCGGGGAGCTGTTTTTT. It codes for CASSQEGHLNTGELFF.